These 8 T cell receptor beta chains were all obtained from the same sample, sequenced in a study of glioma-infiltrating T cells. TCR alpha and beta CDR3 regions were amplified from RNA using iRepertoire nested multiplex PCR. MiXCR, applied by TCRdb to the multiplex PCR reads, yields one record per CDR3 protein. This sample has around 130,000 distinct CDR3 sequences, with around 23% found just once. Sequenced: glioma tissue, nonneoplastic brain tissue, or PBMCs (not recorded which). These receptors came from a human donor with low-grade glioma or glioblastoma, undergoing nonglioma brain surgery, or in good health (not recorded which).

This rearrangement joins TRBV27 to TRBJ1-1; 8 positions match TRBD1. The CDR3 has 14 residues. Looked up from germline, CDR1 is MNHEY and CDR2 is SMNVEV (reference sequence). J was trimmed by 1 base and V by 5 bases; bases with no gene match: 3. Here the CDR3 reads CASSIGTGNTEAFF. CDR3 bases: TGTGCCAGCAGTATCGGGACAGGGAACACTGAAGCTTTCTTT.

This clonotype was observed many times. The chain combines TRBV4-2 with TRBJ2-1; D possibly uses TRBD1 or TRBD2 (5 bases each). There are 15 residues in the CDR3. Looked up from germline, CDR1 is LGHNA and CDR2 is YNFKEQ. Trimming cost V 4 bases and J 7 bases, with 17 bases left between them. The CDR3 loop reads CASSPHSRDLNEQFF. The CDR3 region has the DNA TGTGCCAGCAGCCCCCACTCCCGGGACCTAAATGAGCAGTTCTTC.

This clonotype was picked up many times. The CDR3, as DNA: TGTGCCAGCAATCCGGTGGACAGCTTAAATGAAAAACTGTTTTTT. Translated: CASNPVDSLNEKLFF. The chain carries TRBV28 and TRBJ1-4, with D tentatively TRBD1 (6 bases). There are 15 residues in the CDR3. Germline V gene data show CDR1 as MDHEN and CDR2 as SYDVKM. The ends were cut back, 7 bases at V and 5 bases at J, with 17 bases in the middle. Supplemented by reference TRBV28 and TRBJ1-4, the full variable domain reads DVKVTQSSRYLVKRTGEKVFLECVQDMDHENMFWYRQDPGLGLRLIYFSYDVKMKEKGDIPEGYSVSREKKERFSLILESASTNQTSMYLCASNPVDSLNEKLFFGSGTQLSVL.

The chain couples TRBV29-1 to TRBJ2-3; D not resolved. Trimming removed 3 bases from V and 0 bases from J, with 7 bases in between. The CDR3 loop spans 13 amino acids. Germline lookup yields CDR1 SQVTM and CDR2 ANQGSEA. The CDR3 sequence is CSVDDGSTDTQYF. In DNA form, the CDR3 reads TGCAGCGTTGATGACGGGAGCACAGATACGCAGTATTTT.

With respect to this clonotype: A much larger clone lies a single base off, so this may be a read error. This chain uses TRBV6-2 or TRBV6-3 with TRBJ1-1; D call uncertain. The CDR3 sequence is 14 residues long. Germline lookup yields CDR1 MNHEY and CDR2 SVGEGT. This CDR3 is CASSQSNLNAEAFF. In DNA form, the CDR3 reads TGTGCCAGCAGTCAAAGTAACTTGAACGCTGAAGCTTTCTTT.

With respect to this clonotype: One base away lies a much larger clone, so this may be a sequencing read error. This rearrangement joins TRBV28 to TRBJ2-1, with no clear D. CDR1 is MDHEN, CDR2 SYDVKM, per germline. This CDR3 region has 15 residues. CDR3 loop: CASGGASAHYSEQFF. DNA of the CDR3: TGTGCCAGCGGCGGCGCATCAGCACACTACAGTGAGCAGTTCTTC.

The gene calls are TRBV11-3 and TRBJ2-3; D is unresolved. The CDR3 contains 16 residues. Deletions cut 1 base from V and 1 base from J, with 12 bases between. Germline V gives CDR1 SGHNT, CDR2 YENEEA. The CDR3 coding sequence is TGTGCCAGCAGCTTAGGACGCGCGGCCCGCACAGATACGCAGTATTTT. Its translation: CASSLGRAARTDTQYF.

This clonotype was recorded once. This chain links TRBV7-2 with TRBJ1-2; unclear D gene. Deletions cut 4 bases from V and 2 bases from J, with 14 bases between. Germline values: CDR1 SGHTA, CDR2 FQGNSA. This CDR3 is 15 amino acids long. Here the CDR3 reads CASSSATDGNYGYTF. The CDR3 coding sequence is TGTGCCAGCAGCTCCGCAACGGACGGAAACTATGGCTACACCTTC.